The 24 T cell receptor beta chains given below trace back to one sample, sequenced in a study of cytomegalovirus exposure and HLA in healthy donors. PCR employed 60 Vbeta and 13 Jbeta primers. Sequencing used immunoSEQ multiplex PCR; TCRdb keeps in-frame clones, though not all of them. Of 100,000 to 150,000 clones in the sample, about 74% are singletons; the top ten hold over 0.8%. The sample taken for sequencing was PBMCs. These receptors came from a woman aged 55-70 years in good health and CMV-seronegative.

This chain uses TRBV18 with TRBJ2-5, with 15 bases matching TRBD2. V shed 3 bases, J shed 5 bases, and the junction held 7 bases outside the gene matches. Germline CDR1 reads KGHSH; CDR2 reads LQKENI. The CDR3 has 17 residues. The chain's CDR3 is CASSPRTSGRAVETQYF. The CDR3 DNA reads TGTGCCAGCTCACCCCGGACTAGCGGGAGGGCCGTGGAGACCCAGTACTTC.

The V and J genes are TRBV6-6 and TRBJ1-5; D unresolved. The germline V gene has CDR1 MNHNY and CDR2 SVGAGI (reference sequence). The CDR3 runs 12 residues. Trimming pared 7 bases from V and 0 bases from J, leaving 4 bases between. CDR3 sequence: CASTRSNQPQHF. The CDR3 DNA reads as TGTGCCAGCACGCGTAGCAATCAGCCCCAGCATTTT.

The chain is built from TRBV25-1 and TRBJ2-5; 8 bases map to TRBD1. The ends lost 6 bases at V and 2 bases at J; junction bases unmatched: 8. The CDR3 runs 15 residues. Germline-derived CDR1 and CDR2 are MGHDK and SYGVNS. CDR3 amino acids: CASRRTGGRQETQYF. The CDR3 nucleotides read TGTGCCAGCAGACGAACAGGGGGGCGGCAAGAGACCCAGTACTTC.

This clone has a handful of counts. The CDR3 sequence is CASSLAGVGEQYF. The DNA of the CDR3 is TGTGCCAGCAGCTTAGCGGGAGTGGGTGAGCAGTACTTC. The chain joins TRBV7-2 to TRBJ2-7, with D tentatively TRBD2 (5 bases). Germline-derived CDR1 and CDR2 are SGHTA and FQGNSA. The CDR3 has 13 residues. The V end lost 0 bases, the J end lost 7 bases, and 10 bases lay between the germline ends. The full variable domain, with the rest looked up from reference TRBV7-2 and TRBJ2-7, is GAGVSQSPSNKVTEKGKDVELRCDPISGHTALYWYRQSLGQGLEFLIYFQGNSAPDKSGLPSDRFSAERTGGSVSTLTIQRTQQEDSAVYLCASSLAGVGEQYFGPGTRLTVT.

The chain carries TRBV4-2 and TRBJ2-5; D may be TRBD2 (6 bases). V was pared by 0 bases and J by 5 bases, with 10 bases between. The CDR3 has 14 amino acids. Germline loops: CDR1 LGHNA, CDR2 YNFKEQ. CDR3 nucleotide sequence: TGTGCCAGCAGCCAAGATACGGGGGTGGAGACCCAGTACTTC. This codes for CASSQDTGVETQYF.

The chain has TRBV28 and TRBJ2-1, with TRBD2 matching 7 bases. The V gene's germline CDR1 is MDHEN and CDR2 SYDVKM. The J segment lost 7 bases and the V segment lost 4 bases, leaving 16 bases of the junction unmatched. The CDR3 is made up of 17 amino acids. CDR3 sequence reads: CASSSRRASGSSNEQFF. In nucleotides, the CDR3 is TGTGCCAGCAGTTCCCGGCGGGCTAGCGGATCTTCAAATGAGCAGTTCTTC.

This clone showed up just a few times. The chain couples TRBV5-6 to TRBJ2-3; D not resolved. The CDR3 is made up of 16 amino acids. The V and J ends lost 0 bases and 4 bases respectively, with 15 bases between them. Germline V lookup: CDR1 SGHDT, CDR2 YYEEEE. For the CDR3, the DNA is TGTGCCAGCAGCTTGGTACAGACCCTTGGCGCAGATACGCAGTATTTT. Translation: CASSLVQTLGADTQYF.

This clone was seen only once. J is TRBJ2-1 and V is TRBV30, with TRBD2 matching over 8 bases. The CDR3 has 12 residues. The ends lost 7 bases at V and 2 bases at J; junction bases unmatched: 1. Germline V CDR1 and CDR2: GTSNPN, SVGIG (reference sequence). The CDR3 sequence: CASAGAYNEQFF. Here the CDR3 DNA reads TGTGCCTCAGCGGGGGCCTACAATGAGCAGTTCTTC.

The chain joins TRBV15 to TRBJ2-1, with 12 bases matching TRBD2. The CDR3 consists of 17 residues. Germline V gene sequence: CDR1 LNHNV, CDR2 YYDKDF (reference sequence). V lost 0 bases and J lost 7; bases outside the gene matches: 7. The CDR3 reads CATSRDLASGGGNEQFF. CDR3 in DNA: TGTGCCACCAGCAGAGATCTAGCTAGCGGGGGGGGAAATGAGCAGTTCTTC.

The J gene is TRBJ1-4, the V gene TRBV5-1; 10 bases are shared with TRBD1. Germline values: CDR1 SGHRS, CDR2 YFSETQ. The CDR3 consists of 16 residues. Germline trimming cut 4 bases from V and 1 base from J; bases unmatched to any gene: 4. CDR3: CASSRGQGQTNEKLFF. CDR3 nucleotides: TGCGCCAGCAGCCGGGGACAGGGGCAAACTAATGAAAAACTGTTTTTT.

This chain connects TRBV18 to TRBJ1-5; D is perhaps TRBD1 (6 bases). This CDR3 is 19 amino acids long. Germline V CDR1 and CDR2: KGHSH, LQKENI. Trimming shortened V by 2 bases and J by 3 bases, and 23 bases separated the two germline ends. The CDR3 reads CASSPSETTGRFVNQPQHF. The CDR3 DNA sequence: TGTGCCAGCTCACCATCCGAGACTACAGGGAGATTCGTCAATCAGCCCCAGCATTTT.

The chain links TRBV10-3 to TRBJ2-6, with D possibly matching TRBD1 (6 bases). This CDR3 region has 14 residues. V lost 10 bases to trimming and J lost 0 bases, with 10 bases between them. Germline CDR1 and CDR2: ENHRY and SYGVKD. CDR3 amino acids: CATTGLSGANVLTF. Here the CDR3 DNA reads TGTGCCACCACAGGGCTCTCTGGGGCCAACGTCCTGACTTTC.

This chain links TRBV6-1 with TRBJ1-1; 7 nucleotides line up with TRBD1. V lost 5 bases and J lost 10; bases outside the gene matches: 13. Germline assignment: CDR1 MNHNS and CDR2 SASEGT. This CDR3 region has 14 residues. CDR3 residues: CASSSAGTARAAFF. The CDR3 DNA reads TGTGCCAGCAGTTCGGCCGGGACAGCTCGTGCAGCTTTCTTT.

This clone appeared a few times. The chain carries TRBV27 and TRBJ2-7; possibly TRBD1 for D (5 bases). CDR1 and CDR2 from the germline V gene are MNHEY and SMNVEV (reference sequence). V was shortened by 4 bases and J by 2 bases, with 15 bases between the two germline ends. The CDR3 is 15 amino acids. The CDR3 protein is CASSSQKDRTYEQYF. The CDR3 region has the DNA TGTGCCAGCAGTTCCCAGAAAGACAGAACCTACGAGCAGTACTTC.

The chain is built from TRBV4-2 and TRBJ1-1; D not resolved. The V gene lost 2 bases and the J gene lost 2 bases, with 12 bases spanning the gap. The length of the CDR3 is 15 residues. Per germline, CDR1 LGHNA and CDR2 YNFKEQ. The DNA for the CDR3 is TGTGCCAGCAGCCAACCCCCCGGTTATAACACTGAAGCTTTCTTT. Protein sequence: CASSQPPGYNTEAFF.

The V and J genes are TRBV5-4 and TRBJ1-2, with 9 bases matching TRBD1. The CDR3 sequence is 15 residues long. Germline values: CDR1 SGHNT, CDR2 YYREEE (reference sequence). V lost 4 bases and J lost 2; bases outside the gene matches: 6. In DNA, the CDR3 is TGTGCCAGCAGCCGGGGACAGGGTCCCAACTATGGCTACACCTTC. Its protein product is CASSRGQGPNYGYTF. Full variable domain (rest looked up from reference TRBV5-4 and TRBJ1-2): ETGVTQSPTHLIKTRGQQVTLRCSSQSGHNTVSWYQQALGQGPQFIFQYYREEENGRGNFPPRFSGLQFPNYSSELNVNALELDDSALYLCASSRGQGPNYGYTFGSGTRLTVV.

This rearrangement joins TRBV15 to TRBJ1-2; maybe TRBD1 (6 bases). This CDR3 spans 15 amino acids. Germline lookup yields CDR1 LNHNV and CDR2 YYDKDF (reference sequence). Between the trimmed V and J ends, which lost 0 bases and 8 bases, there was a span of 16 bases. CDR3 residues: CATSRESGGLRGYTF. The CDR3 nucleotides read TGTGCCACCAGCAGAGAATCGGGGGGCCTTAGGGGCTACACCTTC.

This clone turned up a few times. V gene TRBV28 combines with J gene TRBJ2-3; the match to TRBD1 covers 7 bases. Germline loops: CDR1 MDHEN, CDR2 SYDVKM. The CDR3 length is 13 residues. V was pared by 5 bases and J by 6 bases, with 5 bases of the junction left unmatched. The CDR3 here is CASSATGRDTQYF. CDR3 DNA sequence: TGTGCCAGCAGTGCGACAGGGCGGGATACGCAGTATTTT.

Of note for this clone: Different DNA sequences within this sample yield the same CDR3. This rearrangement joins TRBV5-1 to TRBJ2-1; 12 positions match TRBD2. V gave up 4 bases and J gave up 0 bases; unmatched junction bases: 2. The length of the CDR3 is 16 residues. Germline V lookup: CDR1 SGHRS, CDR2 YFSETQ. The CDR3 region has the DNA TGCGCCAGCAGCCCGGGACTAGCGGGCTCCTACAATGAGCAGTTCTTC. Amino acid sequence: CASSPGLAGSYNEQFF.

This clone was observed a handful of times. The chain couples TRBV6-6 to TRBJ2-5; no reliable D call. The V end lost 2 bases, the J end lost 2 bases, and 6 bases lay between the germline ends. Germline lookup yields CDR1 MNHNY and CDR2 SVGAGI (reference sequence). This CDR3 is built from 13 residues. In nucleotides, the CDR3 is TGTGCCAGCAGTTACGTCAAACAAGAGACCCAGTACTTC. Translating it yields CASSYVKQETQYF.

This chain uses TRBV15 with TRBJ2-5; TRBD1 matches 8 bases. With the DNA end fitting TRBJ2-7 better, the J assignment may be wrong. Per the germline V gene, CDR1 is LNHNV and CDR2 is YYDKDF (reference sequence). This CDR3 is built from 16 residues. The CDR3 DNA follows: TGTGCCACCAGCAGAGATCGGACAGGGATCATCTACGAGCAGTACTTC. Translation: CATSRDRTGIIYEQYF.

The chain joins TRBV6-1 to TRBJ2-1, with 13 bases lining up with TRBD2. The trim removed 6 bases at V and 14 bases at J, leaving 10 bases unmatched. CDR3 length equals 14 residues. Looked up from germline, CDR1 is MNHNS and CDR2 is SASEGT. The CDR3 bases are TGTGCCAGCAGGCTTCTTACTAGCGGGAGGGAGAAGTTCTTC. Translating it yields CASRLLTSGREKFF.

The CDR3 sequence: CASSPGQGEPQHF. As DNA, the CDR3 is TGTGCCAGCAGCCCAGGACAGGGAGAGCCCCAGCATTTT. This chain links TRBV5-6 with TRBJ1-5, with TRBD1 matching 8 bases. The V segment lost 4 bases and the J segment 8 bases; nucleotides outside the gene matches: 5. This CDR3 has 13 residues. The germline gives CDR1 SGHDT, CDR2 YYEEEE.

This rearrangement joins TRBV5-1 to TRBJ1-1, with 10 positions matching TRBD1. Germline CDR1 reads SGHRS; CDR2 reads YFSETQ. V gave up 4 bases and J gave up 4 bases; unmatched junction bases: 10. This CDR3 is built from 16 residues. The CDR3 DNA follows: TGCGCCAGCAGCGGATCGGGACAGGGGATCGGCACTGAAGCTTTCTTT. Amino acid sequence: CASSGSGQGIGTEAFF.